A single sample is the source of the 30 T cell receptor beta chains below, sequenced in a study of shared clonotypes between healthy human individuals. Sequencing used immunoSEQ multiplex PCR; TCRdb keeps in-frame clones, though not all of them. The sample has some 690,000 clones; about 92% are singletons. What was sequenced was memory CD8+ T cells from PBMCs. Described subset: CD45RO+ cells pooled with CCR7-negative TemRA cells. The source is a young man in good health. Some clones in this sample may be carry-over from other donors' samples.

The sample holds a few counts of this clone. This chain links TRBV9 with TRBJ1-1; D ambiguous. V was pared by 4 bases and J by 1 base, with 14 bases between. Looked up from germline, CDR1 is SGDLS and CDR2 is YYNGEE. The CDR3 consists of 15 residues. The CDR3 DNA reads TGTGCCAGCAGCCCCGTTTGGGAGGGGAACACTGAAGCTTTCTTT. Translated, it gives CASSPVWEGNTEAFF. The whole variable domain, remainder taken from reference TRBV9 and TRBJ1-1, is DSGVTQTPKHLITATGQRVTLRCSPRSGDLSVYWYQQSLDQGLQFLIQYYNGEERAKGNILERFSAQQFPDLHSELNLSSLELGDSALYFCASSPVWEGNTEAFFGQGTRLTVV.

This rearrangement joins TRBV9 to TRBJ2-7, with 8 bases that match TRBD1. Per germline, CDR1 SGDLS and CDR2 YYNGEE. Trimming took 3 bases from V and 2 from J; bases not matched to a gene: 1. The CDR3 length is 13 residues. The CDR3: CASSAGQAYEQYF. The CDR3 nucleotides are TGTGCCAGCAGCGCGGGACAGGCCTACGAGCAGTACTTC.

Comments on this clone: Other DNA sequences of this sample code for an identical CDR3. The J gene is TRBJ2-7, the V gene TRBV11-2; the D is unclear. The V end was cut by 1 base, the J end by 0 bases, with 10 bases between. CDR1 and CDR2 (germline): SGHAT, FQNNGV. This CDR3 is 15 amino acids long. The CDR3 sequence: CASSLGLGSSYEQYF. The CDR3 region has the DNA TGTGCCAGCAGCTTAGGATTAGGCAGCTCCTACGAGCAGTACTTC.

This rearrangement joins TRBV6-5 to TRBJ1-1; perhaps TRBD1 as D (5 bases). The CDR3 runs 13 residues. V dropped 5 bases and J dropped 7 bases, with 14 bases sitting between them. CDR1 MNHEY and CDR2 SVGAGI come from the germline V gene. This chain's CDR3 is CASSPHPGLEAFF. The CDR3 nucleotides are TGTGCCAGCAGTCCCCACCCGGGGCTTGAAGCTTTCTTT.

CDR3 amino acids: CASSLGGTRSSEQYF. The CDR3 DNA follows: TGTGCCAGCAGCTTAGGGGGGACTAGAAGCTCCGAGCAGTACTTC. The gene calls are TRBV11-2 and TRBJ2-7; 8 bases are shared with TRBD2. CDR1 and CDR2 (germline): SGHAT, FQNNGV. V lost 1 base and J lost 6; bases outside the gene matches: 8. This CDR3 is built from 15 residues.

J is TRBJ2-5 and V is TRBV7-3; TRBD2 agrees at 13 bases. This CDR3 is 18 amino acids long. The junction had 10 bases not matched to a gene; V was cut back by 4 bases and J by 2 bases. Germline V gives CDR1 SGHTA, CDR2 FQGTGA. The CDR3 loop is CASSSGLAGVRAQETQYF. The CDR3 DNA reads as TGTGCCAGCAGCTCAGGACTAGCGGGAGTTAGGGCGCAAGAGACCCAGTACTTC.

The V and J genes are TRBV7-9 and TRBJ2-7, with no clear D. Between the trimmed V and J ends, which lost 10 bases and 0 bases, there was a span of 10 bases. Per germline, CDR1 SEHNR and CDR2 FQNEAQ (reference sequence). This CDR3 contains 12 residues. CDR3 nucleotide sequence: TGTGCCATCGAAGGTAGCTCCTACGAGCAGTACTTC. Translating gives CAIEGSSYEQYF.

The chain has TRBV28 and TRBJ1-2, with D unclear. Germline CDR1 and CDR2: MDHEN and SYDVKM. The CDR3 length is 14 residues. Trimming pared 5 bases from V and 1 base from J, leaving 11 bases between. CDR3 DNA sequence: TGTGCCAGCAGTCCCATTCATGGTAACTATGGCTACACCTTC. It translates to CASSPIHGNYGYTF.

The CDR3 coding sequence is TGTGCCAGCAGTCCCGTTAGCGGGAGGGCGTTAGACGAGCAGTACTTC. It is translated as CASSPVSGRALDEQYF. The chain has TRBV28 and TRBJ2-7; TRBD2 aligns across 11 bases. CDR1 is MDHEN, CDR2 SYDVKM, per germline. CDR3 length: 16 residues. The V gene end was trimmed by 5 bases and the J gene end by 5 bases; junction bases not matched to a gene: 11.

The chain couples TRBV11-2 to TRBJ2-7; the D is unclear. The CDR3 has 16 residues. CDR1 SGHAT and CDR2 FQNNGV come from the germline V gene. V lost 4 bases and J lost 0, with 16 bases in between. Here the CDR3 reads CASSSPRTGYSYEQYF. The DNA of the CDR3 is TGTGCCAGCAGCTCCCCTCGGACCGGATACTCCTACGAGCAGTACTTC.

The chain recombines TRBV9 with TRBJ2-1; 10 bases line up with TRBD1. There are 16 residues in the CDR3. Germline V CDR1 and CDR2: SGDLS, YYNGEE. The ends lost 3 bases at V and 7 bases at J; junction bases unmatched: 10. The CDR3 protein is CASSAPVDRGSNEQFF. The CDR3 bases are TGTGCCAGCAGCGCTCCCGTGGACAGGGGGAGTAATGAGCAGTTCTTC.

This clone was seen a single time. The gene calls are TRBV7-9 and TRBJ2-7; 11 bases agree with TRBD1. The CDR3 contains 16 residues. Trimming cost V 6 bases and J 3 bases; bases outside gene matches: 10. Germline CDR1 SEHNR, CDR2 FQNEAQ (reference sequence). CDR3 sequence: CASSHIGQGAVYEQYF. CDR3 in DNA: TGTGCCAGCAGTCATATTGGACAGGGGGCAGTCTACGAGCAGTACTTC.

The count of this clone is one. V and J are TRBV6-5 and TRBJ2-7, with 10 bases that match TRBD1. Germline V gene sequence: CDR1 MNHEY, CDR2 SVGAGI. CDR3 length: 15 residues. V trimming: 6 bases; J trimming: 7 bases; junction bases outside the gene matches: 12. The CDR3 here is CASRSPGQGRREQYF. In nucleotides, the CDR3 is TGTGCCAGCAGGTCTCCGGGACAGGGGCGTCGTGAGCAGTACTTC.

This clone was picked up one time. V usage is TRBV11-2 and J usage is TRBJ2-7; TRBD1 aligns across 8 bases. Germline V lookup: CDR1 SGHAT, CDR2 FQNNGV. The CDR3 runs to 16 residues. J was trimmed by 4 bases and V by 1 base; bases with no gene match: 9. The CDR3 region is CASSLVFGQGGYEQYF. The DNA for the CDR3 is TGTGCCAGCAGCTTAGTATTCGGACAGGGTGGATACGAGCAGTACTTC.

CDR3 region: CASSPGLAGGEDTQYF. The CDR3 DNA follows: TGTGCCAGCAGCCCAGGACTAGCGGGAGGAGAAGATACGCAGTATTTT. The V gene is TRBV27, the J gene TRBJ2-3, with TRBD2 identical over 14 bases. CDR1 is MNHEY, CDR2 SMNVEV, per germline (reference sequence). With V trimmed by 6 bases and J by 5 bases, 7 bases remained unmatched. This CDR3 is built from 16 residues.

The chain couples TRBV28 to TRBJ1-3, with 7 bases aligning to TRBD1. The V segment lost 2 bases and the J segment 0 bases; nucleotides outside the gene matches: 4. CDR1 is MDHEN and CDR2 is SYDVKM in the germline V gene. The CDR3 totals 16 residues. CDR3 region: CASSLRRGLSGNTIYF. The DNA for the CDR3 is TGTGCCAGCAGTTTACGTAGGGGGCTCTCTGGAAACACCATATATTTT.

A remark on this clone: No conserved phenylalanine or tryptophan is present at the end of the CDR3, so a read error is the likely explanation. The DNA is omitted, as the CDR3 cannot be located on it reliably, and the CDR3 follows TCRdb's listing. The chain carries TRBV19 and TRBJ1-5; TRBD1 was called by the table and not checked on the DNA. Germline V CDR1 and CDR2: LNHDA, SQIVND (reference sequence). The CDR3 has 12 amino acids, counting both end residues. CDR3 sequence reads: CASSIGTGPVLS.

The rearrangement joins TRBV19 to TRBJ2-1, with D tentatively TRBD2 (6 bases). With 7 bases removed from V and 0 bases from J, the gap between germline ends came to 16 bases. Germline CDR1 and CDR2: LNHDA and SQIVND (reference sequence). CDR3 length equals 16 residues. CDR3 protein: CASKLGTGVSYNEQFF. The CDR3 nucleotides read TGTGCCAGTAAGCTTGGGACGGGGGTCTCCTACAATGAGCAGTTCTTC.

The CDR3 region is CASRQGGRNGELFF. The CDR3 DNA reads TGTGCCAGCAGACAAGGGGGTCGTAACGGGGAGCTGTTTTTT. The chain couples TRBV6-5 to TRBJ2-2; possible D gene TRBD1, 6 bases. The CDR3 is 14 residues long. The V end was cut by 6 bases, the J end by 7 bases, with 15 bases between. Per germline, CDR1 MNHEY and CDR2 SVGAGI.

This clone was counted a single time. This chain uses TRBV13 with TRBJ1-1; D is unclear. This CDR3 is 13 amino acids long. Trimming cost V 8 bases and J 0 bases, with 10 bases left between them. CDR1 is PRHDT, CDR2 FYEKMQ, per germline (reference sequence). The DNA for the CDR3 is TGTGCCAGCTCCTGGGGTGTGAACACTGAAGCTTTCTTT. Its translation: CASSWGVNTEAFF.

The CDR3 DNA reads as TGTGCCAGCAGCCCGACTAGCGGGAGTACAGATACGCAGTATTTT. Translated, it gives CASSPTSGSTDTQYF. The chain employs TRBV7-9 and TRBJ2-3, with 12 bases identical to TRBD2. V lost 5 bases, J lost 3 bases, and 3 bases stayed unmatched. The CDR3 is made up of 15 amino acids. Germline V gives CDR1 SEHNR, CDR2 FQNEAQ (reference sequence).

This CDR3 is CASSASAIYGGQYTEAFF. CDR3 coding DNA: TGTGCCAGCAGTGCCAGCGCCATTTACGGGGGGCAATACACTGAAGCTTTCTTT. This chain links TRBV27 with TRBJ1-1; tentatively, D is TRBD1 (6 bases). The CDR3 length is 18 residues. The germline V and J ends were trimmed by 5 bases and 3 bases, with 25 bases remaining between them. Germline V lookup: CDR1 MNHEY, CDR2 SMNVEV (reference sequence).

The chain employs TRBV4-3 and TRBJ1-5; the match to TRBD1 covers 7 bases. Germline loops: CDR1 LGHNA, CDR2 YSLEER. Germline trimming cut 1 base from V and 7 bases from J; bases unmatched to any gene: 13. This CDR3 spans 17 amino acids. CDR3 nucleotide sequence: TGCGCCAGCAGCCAAGCCCCCATTGACAGGGTAGGACAGCCCCAGCATTTT. Protein: CASSQAPIDRVGQPQHF.

The chain employs TRBV14 and TRBJ2-1; possible D gene TRBD1, 5 bases. Germline V gene sequence: CDR1 SGHDN, CDR2 FVKESK. The CDR3 is 17 amino acids. V dropped 3 bases and J dropped 2 bases, with 17 bases sitting between them. The CDR3 loop is CASSHLDSVRPYNEQFF. In DNA, the CDR3 is TGTGCCAGCAGCCACCTTGACAGCGTTAGGCCCTACAATGAGCAGTTCTTC.

This clone occurred once. This chain connects TRBV28 to TRBJ2-7; D might be TRBD1 or TRBD2, each matching 5 bases. The germline gives CDR1 MDHEN, CDR2 SYDVKM. CDR3 length: 15 residues. Between the trimmed V and J ends, which lost 5 bases and 4 bases, there was a span of 18 bases. CDR3 in DNA: TGTGCCAGCAGTCCCCCACGGGACGTACGTTACGAGCAGTACTTC. Translating gives CASSPPRDVRYEQYF. The whole variable domain, remainder taken from reference TRBV28 and TRBJ2-7, is DVKVTQSSRYLVKRTGEKVFLECVQDMDHENMFWYRQDPGLGLRLIYFSYDVKMKEKGDIPEGYSVSREKKERFSLILESASTNQTSMYLCASSPPRDVRYEQYFGPGTRLTVT.

The V gene is TRBV5-1, the J gene TRBJ2-3; 13 nucleotides line up with TRBD2. The CDR3 sequence is 18 residues long. Germline V CDR1 and CDR2: SGHRS, YFSETQ. V lost 1 base, J lost 4 bases, and 9 bases stayed unmatched. CDR3 in amino acids: CASSLKGGLAGVADTQYF. CDR3 DNA sequence: TGCGCCAGCAGCTTGAAGGGCGGACTAGCGGGAGTTGCAGATACGCAGTATTTT.

The gene calls are TRBV29-1 and TRBJ1-1; 7 bases fit TRBD1. Germline V gene data show CDR1 as SQVTM and CDR2 as ANQGSEA. This CDR3 has 14 amino acids. The ends lost 2 bases at V and 2 bases at J; junction bases unmatched: 5. CDR3 DNA: TGCAGCGTTGAATGGACAGGAATAAACACTGAAGCTTTCTTT. Encoded protein: CSVEWTGINTEAFF.

This chain links TRBV4-1 with TRBJ1-5; D not resolved. Germline V gene data show CDR1 as MGHRA and CDR2 as YSYEKL. CDR3 size: 15 residues. V lost 0 bases to trimming and J lost 2 bases, with 8 bases between them. CDR3 residues: CASSQDLGGNQPQHF. The CDR3, as DNA: TGCGCCAGCAGCCAAGATTTAGGTGGCAATCAGCCCCAGCATTTT.

V usage is TRBV7-9 and J usage is TRBJ1-1; no definite D call. There are 14 residues in the CDR3. V was trimmed by 4 bases and J by 1 base, leaving 10 bases between them. Germline values: CDR1 SEHNR, CDR2 FQNEAQ (reference sequence). The CDR3 loop is CASSSGHQNTEAFF. CDR3 nucleotides: TGTGCCAGCAGCTCGGGTCACCAGAACACTGAAGCTTTCTTT.

The gene calls are TRBV27 and TRBJ1-5; D remains ambiguous. Germline values: CDR1 MNHEY, CDR2 SMNVEV (reference sequence). The germline V and J ends were trimmed by 1 base and 0 bases, with 10 bases remaining between them. This CDR3 contains 16 residues. The CDR3 region has the DNA TGTGCCAGCAGTTTATGGGCAGCTAATAGCAATCAGCCCCAGCATTTT. It specifies CASSLWAANSNQPQHF.